A selection of T cell receptor beta chains follows, all from one sample in a study of CD8+ T cells in alopecia areata. The assay was immunoSEQ multiplex PCR, and TCRdb's table has in-frame clones only and misses some. The table includes 98,000 or so clones, approximately 63% detected once. Sequencing was done on a sample of CD8+ T cells sorted from blood. The receptor set was obtained from a human donor in good health. Both conserved end residues are part of each CDR3. The order of the fields is J gene, clone size, V gene, D gene, CDR3 protein, CDR3 DNA. D genes are given only for firm matches. Only some rows state a clone size, as once, few, many or a class for expanded clones.

j_call: TRBJ2-7
clone_size: NA
v_call: TRBV28
d_call: NA
cdr3_aa: CATSSYLTMWEQYF
cdr3_nt: TGTGCCACCAGTTCCTATTTGACGATGTGGGAGCAGTACTTC

j_call: TRBJ2-3
clone_size: NA
v_call: TRBV5-1
d_call: NA
cdr3_aa: CASSLTRDTQYF
cdr3_nt: TGCGCCAGCAGCTTGACGAGAGATACGCAGTATTTT

j_call: TRBJ2-1
clone_size: NA
v_call: TRBV7-6
d_call: TRBD2
cdr3_aa: CASSLTPGGAAYNEQFF
cdr3_nt: TGTGCCAGCAGCCTCACCCCCGGGGGGGCGGCCTACAATGAGCAGTTCTTC

j_call: TRBJ2-5
clone_size: few
v_call: TRBV5-6
d_call: NA
cdr3_aa: CASSLGDEETQYF
cdr3_nt: TGTGCCAGCAGCTTGGGGGACGAGGAGACCCAGTACTTC

j_call: TRBJ2-3
clone_size: NA
v_call: TRBV27
d_call: TRBD2
cdr3_aa: CASSLSVRTSGTDTQYF
cdr3_nt: TGTGCCAGCAGTTTATCTGTCCGGACTAGCGGCACAGATACGCAGTATTTT

j_call: TRBJ2-2
clone_size: once
v_call: TRBV13
d_call: NA
cdr3_aa: CASSVGRRETTGELFF
cdr3_nt: TGTGCCAGCAGCGTAGGGAGGAGGGAAACTACCGGGGAGCTGTTTTTT

j_call: TRBJ1-2
clone_size: few
v_call: TRBV29-1
d_call: NA
cdr3_aa: CSVEETLAGGYTF
cdr3_nt: TGCAGCGTTGAAGAAACACTGGCGGGGGGTTACACCTTC

j_call: TRBJ2-7
clone_size: NA
v_call: TRBV5-6
d_call: NA
cdr3_aa: CASSHVGEQYF
cdr3_nt: TGTGCCAGCAGCCACGTCGGCGAGCAGTACTTC

j_call: TRBJ2-7
clone_size: NA
v_call: TRBV27
d_call: TRBD2
cdr3_aa: CASSLGGGHHEQYF
cdr3_nt: TGTGCCAGCAGCCTGGGCGGGGGGCACCACGAGCAGTACTTC

j_call: TRBJ2-1
clone_size: NA
v_call: TRBV4-3
d_call: NA
cdr3_aa: CASSQDIGRGLYNEQFF
cdr3_nt: TGCGCCAGCAGCCAAGATATTGGGAGGGGGCTTTACAATGAGCAGTTCTTC

j_call: TRBJ2-1
clone_size: NA
v_call: TRBV9
d_call: NA
cdr3_aa: CASRYIHEQFF
cdr3_nt: TGTGCCAGCAGGTATATCCATGAGCAGTTCTTC

j_call: TRBJ1-2
clone_size: once
v_call: TRBV5-4
d_call: TRBD1
cdr3_aa: CASSPTGTGEAYTF
cdr3_nt: TGTGCCAGCAGCCCAACGGGGACAGGGGAGGCCTACACCTTC

j_call: TRBJ2-7
clone_size: NA
v_call: TRBV5-6
d_call: NA
cdr3_aa: CASSLSGVDEQYF
cdr3_nt: TGTGCCAGCAGCCTGTCAGGGGTGGACGAGCAGTACTTC

j_call: TRBJ2-7
clone_size: NA
v_call: TRBV29-1
d_call: TRBD2
cdr3_aa: CSVEGASGESRPYEQYF
cdr3_nt: TGCAGCGTTGAGGGCGCTAGCGGGGAGAGCCGACCCTACGAGCAGTACTTC

j_call: TRBJ1-1
clone_size: NA
v_call: TRBV7-9
d_call: TRBD1
cdr3_aa: CASRDWDRQGGTEAFF
cdr3_nt: TGTGCCAGCAGAGATTGGGACAGACAAGGAGGAACTGAAGCTTTCTTT

j_call: TRBJ2-3
clone_size: NA
v_call: TRBV6-5
d_call: TRBD2
cdr3_aa: CASSYAGGTDTQYF
cdr3_nt: TGTGCCAGCAGTTACGCGGGGGGCACAGATACGCAGTATTTT

j_call: TRBJ2-7
clone_size: NA
v_call: TRBV29-1
d_call: TRBD1
cdr3_aa: CSVEAGQGAFYEQYF
cdr3_nt: TGCAGCGTTGAAGCGGGGCAGGGGGCTTTCTACGAGCAGTACTTC

j_call: TRBJ1-2
clone_size: NA
v_call: TRBV4-1
d_call: NA
cdr3_aa: CASSRAPRAPTVTF
cdr3_nt: TGCGCCAGCAGCCGGGCCCCGCGGGCCCCTACTGTCACCTTC

j_call: TRBJ2-1
clone_size: NA
v_call: TRBV25-1
d_call: NA
cdr3_aa: CASSLAHEQFF
cdr3_nt: TGTGCCAGCAGCTTGGCCCATGAGCAGTTCTTC

j_call: TRBJ1-1
clone_size: NA
v_call: TRBV9
d_call: NA
cdr3_aa: CASSELNTEAFF
cdr3_nt: TGTGCCAGCAGCGAACTCAACACTGAAGCTTTCTTT

j_call: TRBJ2-7
clone_size: NA
v_call: TRBV7-8
d_call: NA
cdr3_aa: CASSPRGSSYEQYF
cdr3_nt: TGTGCCAGCAGCCCCCGGGGGAGCTCCTACGAGCAGTACTTC

j_call: TRBJ2-1
clone_size: NA
v_call: TRBV13
d_call: TRBD1
cdr3_aa: CASSPGQSNEQFF
cdr3_nt: TGTGCCAGCAGCCCGGGACAGTCCAATGAGCAGTTCTTC

j_call: TRBJ2-1
clone_size: once
v_call: TRBV30
d_call: NA
cdr3_aa: CAWMGGGKRYNEQFF
cdr3_nt: TGTGCCTGGATGGGGGGCGGAAAACGATACAATGAGCAGTTCTTC

j_call: TRBJ2-2
clone_size: few
v_call: TRBV6-1
d_call: NA
cdr3_aa: CASSEEGTLGTGELFF
cdr3_nt: TGTGCCAGCAGTGAAGAAGGTACCCTGGGGACCGGGGAGCTGTTTTTT

j_call: TRBJ2-3
clone_size: once
v_call: TRBV6-5
d_call: NA
cdr3_aa: CASSYGGPNTQYF
cdr3_nt: TGTGCCAGCAGTTACGGGGGGCCGAATACGCAGTATTTT

j_call: TRBJ2-7
clone_size: few
v_call: TRBV4-3
d_call: NA
cdr3_aa: CASSQAPGSYEQYF
cdr3_nt: TGCGCCAGCAGCCAGGCGCCGGGATCCTACGAGCAGTACTTC

j_call: TRBJ2-7
clone_size: once
v_call: TRBV2
d_call: NA
cdr3_aa: CASSESGPLWEQYF
cdr3_nt: TGTGCCAGCAGTGAGTCCGGACCTCTTTGGGAGCAGTACTTC

j_call: TRBJ2-3
clone_size: NA
v_call: TRBV27
d_call: NA
cdr3_aa: CASSFSNGQADTQYF
cdr3_nt: TGTGCCAGCAGTTTCTCGAATGGGCAGGCAGATACGCAGTATTTT

j_call: TRBJ2-5
clone_size: NA
v_call: TRBV13
d_call: NA
cdr3_aa: CASSPHRTVGETQYF
cdr3_nt: TGTGCCAGCAGCCCCCACCGGACAGTGGGAGAGACCCAGTACTTC

j_call: TRBJ1-2
clone_size: few
v_call: TRBV29-1
d_call: NA
cdr3_aa: CSVESANNYGYTF
cdr3_nt: TGCAGCGTTGAATCGGCCAATAACTATGGCTACACCTTC

j_call: TRBJ1-1
clone_size: NA
v_call: TRBV23-1
d_call: NA
cdr3_aa: CASSQTKGTEAFF
cdr3_nt: TGCGCCAGCAGTCAGACTAAGGGGACTGAAGCTTTCTTT